What follows are 25 T cell receptor beta chains derived from one specimen sequenced in a study of blood T cell repertoires in COVID-19. Clones were read by immunoSEQ multiplex PCR, and TCRdb kept only the in-frame ones, dropping some. This table has around 140,000 clones, 70% to 85% appearing once. The specimen sequenced was peripheral blood. These receptors all come from a woman of 80 years or more with acute or convalescent COVID-19.

CDR3 loop: CASSEGRGHLATGELFF. DNA for the CDR3: TGTGCCAGCAGTGAAGGCAGGGGGCACCTCGCGACCGGGGAGCTGTTTTTT. This rearrangement joins TRBV6-1 to TRBJ2-2; 8 bases fit TRBD1. V lost 1 base and J lost 5; bases outside the gene matches: 9. The CDR3 covers 17 residues. From germline, CDR1 is MNHNS and CDR2 SASEGT.

The chain joins TRBV18 to TRBJ1-1, with D hard to call. Trimming pared 2 bases from V and 1 base from J, leaving 11 bases between. From germline, CDR1 is KGHSH and CDR2 LQKENI. The CDR3 has 15 residues. The CDR3 is CASSPAGRENTEAFF. The CDR3 nucleotides read TGTGCCAGCTCACCAGCGGGGAGGGAGAACACTGAAGCTTTCTTT.

The V gene is TRBV4-1, the J gene TRBJ2-5; 8 bases align to TRBD2. The CDR3 spans 13 residues. Germline values: CDR1 MGHRA, CDR2 YSYEKL. Trimming at V came to 5 bases and at J to 5 bases, leaving 4 bases not matched to a gene. The CDR3 DNA follows: TGCGCCAGCAGCTCCCGGACTAGCGAGACCCAGTACTTC. The encoded protein is CASSSRTSETQYF.

The chain employs TRBV7-2 and TRBJ1-1; D possibly corresponds to TRBD1 (5 bases). V was clipped by 4 bases and J by 7 bases, with 10 bases between them. The CDR3 contains 12 residues. The germline CDR1 and CDR2 sequences are SGHTA and FQGNSA. CDR3 in amino acids: CASSYQGNEAFF. The CDR3 DNA sequence: TGTGCCAGCAGCTATCAGGGTAATGAAGCTTTCTTT.

The chain recombines TRBV12-3 or TRBV12-4 with TRBJ1-1; a possible D gene is TRBD1 (5 bases). The ends were cut back, 4 bases at V and 3 bases at J, with 9 bases in the middle. This CDR3 is built from 13 residues. The DNA for the CDR3 is TGTGCCAGCAGTTATTCGGGGGACACTGAAGCTTTCTTT. Protein: CASSYSGDTEAFF.

This clone appeared a single time. The chain uses TRBV7-8 and TRBJ1-1; 7 bases map to TRBD1. Germline lookup yields CDR1 SGHVS and CDR2 FQNEAQ. Trimming took 3 bases from V and 3 from J; bases not matched to a gene: 4. The CDR3 is 14 residues long. DNA for the CDR3: TGTGCCAGCAGCTTGCAGGGGGGCGACACTGAAGCTTTCTTT. Its translation is CASSLQGGDTEAFF.

This chain links TRBV19 with TRBJ1-5; TRBD1 agrees at 8 bases. Unmatched junction bases numbered 6, after V lost 6 bases and J lost 11 bases. Germline V gene data show CDR1 as LNHDA and CDR2 as SQIVND (reference sequence). The CDR3 runs 12 residues. CDR3: CASRDRDRAQHF. For the CDR3, the DNA is TGTGCCAGTAGGGACAGGGACCGGGCCCAGCATTTT.

The chain uses TRBV11-2 and TRBJ2-2; the match to TRBD2 covers 10 bases. V shed 2 bases and J 7 bases; nucleotides not matched to a gene: 7. The CDR3 is 16 residues long. The germline gives CDR1 SGHAT, CDR2 FQNNGV. CDR3 in DNA: TGTGCCAGCAGCTTACACAGCGGGGGGGCCGGCGGGGAGCTGTTTTTT. Translation: CASSLHSGGAGGELFF.

The rearrangement links TRBV9 to TRBJ2-2; TRBD2 matches 10 bases. V trimming: 4 bases; J trimming: 5 bases; junction bases outside the gene matches: 8. CDR3 length: 16 residues. The germline V gene encodes CDR1 SGDLS and CDR2 YYNGEE. The CDR3 nucleotides read TGTGCCAGCAGCTTGGGACTAGCGTATGTGACCGGGGAGCTGTTTTTT. Protein sequence: CASSLGLAYVTGELFF.

The CDR3 is CASSYYFPGRTEAFF. The DNA of the CDR3 is TGTGCCAGCAGTTACTATTTCCCAGGAAGGACTGAAGCTTTCTTT. The J gene is TRBJ1-1, the V gene TRBV6-5; D not resolved. Trimming stripped 1 base from V and 5 bases from J, with 14 bases between. From germline, CDR1 is MNHEY and CDR2 SVGAGI. CDR3 size: 15 residues.

This chain joins TRBV3-1 (or the pseudogene TRBV3-2) and TRBJ2-3; 7 bases are shared with TRBD2. In germline, CDR1 is LGHDT, CDR2 YNNKEL (reference sequence). The CDR3 is 16 residues long. Germline trimming cut 4 bases from V and 0 bases from J; bases unmatched to any gene: 7. CDR3 sequence reads: CASSRQLASSTDTQYF. In DNA, the CDR3 is TGTGCCAGCAGCCGCCAACTAGCGTCTAGCACAGATACGCAGTATTTT.

J is TRBJ2-5 and V is TRBV6-4, with D uncertain. Germline lookup yields CDR1 MRHNA and CDR2 SNTAGT. This CDR3 is 13 amino acids long. The V end lost 4 bases, the J end lost 4 bases, and 10 bases lay between the germline ends. The CDR3 loop reads CASSVERGETQYF. DNA for the CDR3: TGTGCCAGCAGTGTCGAGAGAGGAGAGACCCAGTACTTC.

The chain couples TRBV18 to TRBJ2-4, with 9 bases identical to TRBD2. Germline V lookup: CDR1 KGHSH, CDR2 LQKENI. The J segment lost 3 bases and the V segment lost 3 bases, leaving 6 bases of the junction unmatched. The CDR3 length is 16 residues. Here the CDR3 DNA reads TGTGCCAGCTCACCCGCGACTAGCGGCAACAAAAACATTCAGTACTTC. Translation: CASSPATSGNKNIQYF.

This chain joins TRBV19 and TRBJ2-7; 10 bases match TRBD1. J gave up 4 bases and V 6 bases, and 3 bases lay outside the gene matches. Germline V gene data show CDR1 as LNHDA and CDR2 as SQIVND (reference sequence). The CDR3 covers 13 residues. The CDR3 sequence: CASSGQGEYEQYF. The CDR3 DNA follows: TGTGCCAGTAGCGGACAGGGGGAATACGAGCAGTACTTC.

The chain uses TRBV6-6 and TRBJ2-7; 8 bases align to TRBD2. The CDR3 contains 15 residues. V was clipped by 2 bases and J by 4 bases; unmatched bases: 7. The germline gives CDR1 MNHNY, CDR2 SVGAGI (reference sequence). CDR3 DNA: TGTGCCAGCAGTTACCCCAGCGGGAGATCTTACGAGCAGTACTTC. Translation gives CASSYPSGRSYEQYF.

CDR3 protein: CASSQGTGYGGYTF. The CDR3 coding sequence is TGTGCCAGCTCACAGGGAACAGGGTACGGTGGCTACACCTTC. The J gene is TRBJ1-2, the V gene TRBV18; TRBD1 might be the D (6 bases). Germline V gene data show CDR1 as KGHSH and CDR2 as LQKENI. V lost 4 bases and J 7 bases, leaving 16 bases between the germline ends. The CDR3 covers 14 residues. Together with reference TRBV18 and TRBJ1-2, the CDR3 gives the full variable domain: NAGVMQNPRHLVRRRGQEARLRCSPMKGHSHVYWYRQLPEEGLKFMVYLQKENIIDESGMPKERFSAEFPKEGPSILRIQQVVRGDSAAYFCASSQGTGYGGYTFGSGTRLTVV.

The J gene is TRBJ1-6, the V gene TRBV5-1, with D tentatively TRBD1 (5 bases). This CDR3 has 15 amino acids. Germline-derived CDR1 and CDR2 are SGHRS and YFSETQ. V shed 0 bases and J shed 7 bases, with 11 bases lying between them. CDR3 sequence: CASSLVGGSNSPLHF. CDR3 coding DNA: TGCGCCAGCAGCTTGGTGGGGGGGTCGAATTCACCCCTCCACTTT.

The genes are TRBV5-1 and TRBJ2-2; 8 bases are shared with TRBD2. From germline, CDR1 is SGHRS and CDR2 YFSETQ. The CDR3 is made up of 15 amino acids. Trimming removed 0 bases from V and 6 bases from J; junction bases left unmatched: 4. CDR3 DNA: TGCGCCAGCAGCTTGGAAGCGGGAGTTTCCGGGGAGCTGTTTTTT. It codes for CASSLEAGVSGELFF.

A single count supports this clone. The rearrangement links TRBV4-1 to TRBJ2-7, with TRBD2 matching 7 bases. Germline CDR1 reads MGHRA; CDR2 reads YSYEKL. V was pared by 3 bases and J by 2 bases, with 10 bases of the junction left unmatched. The CDR3 has 16 amino acids. Written as DNA, the CDR3 is TGCGCCAGCAGCCAGACCTTATCGGGGGGACCCTACGAGCAGTACTTC. It is translated as CASSQTLSGGPYEQYF.

This clone was counted between two and nine times. This chain links TRBV5-1 with TRBJ2-7; 9 bases line up with TRBD1. Looked up from germline, CDR1 is SGHRS and CDR2 is YFSETQ. The CDR3 covers 16 residues. J gave up 3 bases and V 0 bases, and 7 bases lay outside the gene matches. The CDR3 coding sequence is TGCGCCAGCAGCTTGGGCCACAGGGGGCCCCGCTACGAGCAGTACTTC. As protein: CASSLGHRGPRYEQYF.

This chain uses TRBV7-2 with TRBJ1-2, with 9 bases that match TRBD1. Germline V gene sequence: CDR1 SGHTA, CDR2 FQGNSA. The CDR3 totals 13 residues. V was clipped by 5 bases and J by 6 bases; unmatched bases: 4. CDR3 bases: TGTGCCAGCAGCCGGACAGGGGCAAATGGCTACACCTTC. Translation: CASSRTGANGYTF.

V is TRBV7-9 and J is TRBJ1-1, with unresolved D. The V gene's germline CDR1 is SEHNR and CDR2 FQNEAQ (reference sequence). This CDR3 is 11 amino acids long. Between the trimmed V and J ends, which lost 1 base and 11 bases, there was a span of 8 bases. The CDR3 is CASSLGRGAFF. CDR3 in DNA: TGTGCCAGCAGCTTAGGACGAGGCGCTTTCTTT.

The chain carries TRBV5-1 and TRBJ2-7, with 12 nucleotides matching TRBD2. CDR1 and CDR2 (germline): SGHRS, YFSETQ. The V segment lost 0 bases and the J segment 7 bases; nucleotides outside the gene matches: 8. The length of the CDR3 is 16 residues. For the CDR3, the DNA is TGCGCCAGCAGCTTGGGGCTAGCGGGAGGGCCGGGAGAGCAGTACTTC. This sequence encodes CASSLGLAGGPGEQYF. The full variable domain, with the rest looked up from reference TRBV5-1 and TRBJ2-7, is KAGVTQTPRYLIKTRGQQVTLSCSPISGHRSVSWYQQTPGQGLQFLFEYFSETQRNKGNFPGRFSGRQFSNSRSEMNVSTLELGDSALYLCASSLGLAGGPGEQYFGPGTRLTVT.

The rearrangement joins TRBV4-3 to TRBJ2-7; 8 nucleotides align to TRBD2. This CDR3 is 15 amino acids long. Germline CDR1 is LGHNA and CDR2 is YSLEER. Unmatched junction bases numbered 8, after V lost 0 bases and J lost 7 bases. For the CDR3, the DNA is TGCGCCAGCAGCCAAGACCCAGCGGGGGAGGGAGAGCAGTACTTC. Its translation: CASSQDPAGEGEQYF.

The chain has TRBV27 and TRBJ1-2; maybe TRBD1 (6 bases). The germline gives CDR1 MNHEY, CDR2 SMNVEV (reference sequence). The CDR3 runs to 13 residues. V lost 5 bases, J lost 5 bases, and 12 bases lay in between. For the CDR3, the DNA is TGTGCCAGCAGTGACACAGGGAATTATGGCTACACCTTC. Amino acids: CASSDTGNYGYTF.